A selection of T cell receptor beta chains follows, all from one sample in a study of identical twins. MiXCR, run by TCRdb on the 5' RACE reads, gives a single entry per CDR3 protein. The data show some 500,000 distinct CDR3 sequences, about 14% seen once. The same specimen was also included in a second study, on yellow fever vaccine responses in identical twins.

Sequenced: CD4+ T cells sorted from blood. Receptor source: a woman between 18 and 29 years old in good health. CDR3s include the opening cysteine and the closing phenylalanine or tryptophan. Fields, in order: J gene, V gene, D gene, clone size, CDR3 DNA, CDR3 protein. D genes are given only for firm matches. Clone size is stated in some rows and not others, as once, few, many or a class when expanded.

>TRBJ2-3|TRBV5-1|.|few
TGCGCCAGCAGCTTGGAGGCAGTCACAGATACGCAGTATTTT
CASSLEAVTDTQYF
>TRBJ1-4|TRBV2|.|.
TGTGCCAGCAGTGAAAGAGGATATGAAAAACTGTTTTTT
CASSERGYEKLFF
>TRBJ2-5|TRBV28|.|few
TGTGCCAGCGGGACTTGGGGCAACCAAGAGACCCAGTACTTC
CASGTWGNQETQYF
>TRBJ2-1|TRBV6-1|.|.
TGTGCCAGCAGTCCAACTGAGATGCCGTACAATGAGCAGTTCTTC
CASSPTEMPYNEQFF
>TRBJ2-5|TRBV7-6|.|.
TGTGCCAGCAGCAGAGACAGGAGGGAGACCCAGTACTTC
CASSRDRRETQYF
>TRBJ1-2|TRBV3-1|TRBD1|few
TGTGCCAGCAGAACCGCTGCCCCAGGGGGCGACTATGGCTACACCTTC
CASRTAAPGGDYGYTF
>TRBJ1-1|TRBV29-1|TRBD1|.
TGCACCGTTACCCGGGCAGGGGGCCTAATGAACACTGAAGCTTTCTTT
CTVTRAGGLMNTEAFF
>TRBJ2-7|TRBV11-2|.|.
TGTGCCAGCAGCTTAGAGCTGGGGAAGTACGAGCAGTACTTC
CASSLELGKYEQYF
>TRBJ1-3|TRBV5-1|.|.
TGCGCCAGCACAAGGGACGGCGACTCTGGAAACACCATATATTTT
CASTRDGDSGNTIYF
>TRBJ2-1|TRBV6-2/TRBV6-3|.|few
TGTGCCAGCACCGGGATCAATGAGCAGTTCTTC
CASTGINEQFF
>TRBJ1-2|TRBV20-1|.|.
TGCAGTGCTAGAGAAGCAGGGACGGCCTATGGCTACACCTTC
CSAREAGTAYGYTF
>TRBJ2-1|TRBV19|.|.
TGTGCCAGTAGTACCTTCTATGAGCAGTTCTTC
CASSTFYEQFF
>TRBJ2-1|TRBV7-2|.|.
TGTGCCAGCAGCTTAGCCCCCCGCAACAATGAGCAGTTCTTC
CASSLAPRNNEQFF
>TRBJ1-1|TRBV6-5|.|few
TGTGCCAGCAGATCCTACGACTTTGAAGCTTTCTTT
CASRSYDFEAFF
>TRBJ1-3|TRBV20-1|.|many
TGCAGTGCTAGAGACTCTGGAAACACCATATATTTT
CSARDSGNTIYF
>TRBJ1-1|TRBV12-3/TRBV12-4|.|many
TGTGCCAGCAGTTCCCCTCGGGGGGTTAAGGGCACTGAAGCTTTCTTT
CASSSPRGVKGTEAFF
>TRBJ1-1|TRBV29-1|TRBD1|few
TGCAGCGTGGACAGGGGGGATACTGAAGCTTTCTTT
CSVDRGDTEAFF
>TRBJ2-2|TRBV6-4|TRBD2|few
TGTGCCAGCGGGGCGAGCGGGAGAAAGGGGAACACCGGGGAGCTGTTTTTT
CASGASGRKGNTGELFF
>TRBJ2-7|TRBV6-5|TRBD1|few
TGTGCCAGCAAGGGACAGGGGGACGAGCAGTACTTC
CASKGQGDEQYF
>TRBJ2-7|TRBV18|TRBD1|.
TGTGCCAGCTCACTTTCTCAGGGGGCGCTTTACGAGCAGTACTTC
CASSLSQGALYEQYF
>TRBJ2-3|TRBV7-2|TRBD2|.
TGTGCCAGCAGCCAAAAGACTAGCGGGGGCACAGATACGCAGTATTTT
CASSQKTSGGTDTQYF
>TRBJ2-2|TRBV6-2/TRBV6-3|.|many
TGTGCCAGCAGTTACGCATTGGACACCGGGGAGCTGTTTTTT
CASSYALDTGELFF
>TRBJ1-2|TRBV5-1|.|few
TGCGCCAGCAGCCCCGGCGGGGATGGCTACACCTTC
CASSPGGDGYTF
>TRBJ2-1|TRBV5-1|TRBD2|many
TGCGCCAGCAGCTTGGGGGGACTACGTGAGCAGTTCTTC
CASSLGGLREQFF
>TRBJ2-7|TRBV7-2|TRBD2|few
TGTGCCAGCAGCCTAGACCGGGCCCGGGGGGATTACGAGCAGTACTTC
CASSLDRARGDYEQYF
>TRBJ2-4|TRBV15|TRBD2|.
TGTGCCACCAGCAGAGTCGGGGAGGGCTTGGACATTCAGTACTTC
CATSRVGEGLDIQYF
>TRBJ2-5|TRBV20-1|TRBD1|few
TGCAGTGCCCCAACAGGGGGGGAGACCCAGTACTTC
CSAPTGGETQYF
>TRBJ1-2|TRBV5-1|TRBD1|few
TGCGCCAGCAGCTCTGCGGTGTCAGGGGGATCCGGCTACACCTTC
CASSSAVSGGSGYTF
>TRBJ2-5|TRBV6-5|TRBD1|.
TGTGCCAGCAGTTACTCGGGCCTTCCTGGGACAGGGTTAGAGACCCAGTACTTC
CASSYSGLPGTGLETQYF
>TRBJ2-5|TRBV15|.|few
TGTGCCACCAGCAGAGATCCAGCCGGGTACACCCAGTACTTC
CATSRDPAGYTQYF
>TRBJ2-7|TRBV7-9|TRBD1|.
TGTGCCAGCAGCTTAGCTCTCCGGGACAGGGGGACCTACGAGCAGTACTTC
CASSLALRDRGTYEQYF
>TRBJ2-5|TRBV2|.|.
TGTGCCAGCAGTGGGTACCAGCAAGAGACCCAGTACTTC
CASSGYQQETQYF
>TRBJ2-3|TRBV7-9|.|many
TGTGCCAGCAGTCCCTCTAGGCGGGATACAGATACGCAGTATTTT
CASSPSRRDTDTQYF
>TRBJ2-3|TRBV5-1|.|few
TGCGCCAGCAGCTTGGATGCCTCCCCCACCACTAGCACAGATACGCAGTATTTT
CASSLDASPTTSTDTQYF
>TRBJ1-2|TRBV5-1|.|.
TGCGCCAGCAGCTTAGAACACGGCGGCTACACCTTC
CASSLEHGGYTF
>TRBJ2-1|TRBV7-9|TRBD2|many
TGTGCCAGCAGCTTAGGGACTAGCAGGGGCAATGAGCAGTTCTTC
CASSLGTSRGNEQFF
>TRBJ2-4|TRBV7-9|.|.
TGTGCCAGCAGCTCCGGCGCACCTCTCCAATACTTC
CASSSGAPLQYF
>TRBJ2-1|TRBV7-2|TRBD2|.
TGTGCCAGCAGCTCCCCAGGACTAGCGGGAGATGAGCAGTTCTTC
CASSSPGLAGDEQFF
>TRBJ2-1|TRBV4-3|.|.
TGCGCCAGCAGCCCCCAAATAGGTGGCTATGAGCAGTTCTTC
CASSPQIGGYEQFF
>TRBJ2-3|TRBV7-3|.|few
TGTGCCAGCAGCTTCCAAGGAGGTACGCAGTATTTT
CASSFQGGTQYF
>TRBJ2-3|TRBV6-2/TRBV6-3|TRBD2|.
TGTGCCAGCAGAAACGGACTAGCGGGAGGGTCTACAGATACGCAGTATTTT
CASRNGLAGGSTDTQYF
>TRBJ2-2|TRBV4-1|TRBD2|many
TGCGCCAGCAGCCAACCACGGACTAGGGTGATCGGGGAGCTGTTTTTT
CASSQPRTRVIGELFF